This T cell receptor beta chain was documented in a study of T cells in Graves' hyperthyroidism and ophthalmopathy. General observations from the study: Most clonotypes that expanded in the thyroid above 0.001 also showed up in blood. It was a median approximately 6 months before onset that the model predicted ophthalmopathy.

V was cut by 8 bases and J by 5 bases, with 7 bases left in between. The germline CDR1 and CDR2 sequences are DFQATT and SNEGSKA (reference sequence). This CDR3 comprises 10 residues. This clonotype was seen repeatedly, ten times or more. What it recognizes is unknown. Regions amplified from RNA transcripts were the TCR beta CDR3 regions. A first-round RT-PCR of the TCR CDR3 used the HTBI primer set. MiXCR, run by TCRdb on the multiplex PCR reads, gives a single entry per CDR3 protein. The sample has 45,000 to 75,000 distinct CDR3 sequences, less than 50% seen once; the top ten hold around an eighth. Sequencing was performed on blood. The sequence was collected from a woman in her 30s with Graves' ophthalmopathy. The rearrangement uses TRBV20-1 and TRBJ2-1, with D unclear. DNA of the CDR3: TGCAGTCCCACTGACAATGAGCAGTTCTTC. Protein sequence: CSPTDNEQFF.